This T cell receptor beta chain was identified during a study of molecular identifiers for immune sequencing clone quantification. Notes on the study in general: Among 920,000 or so naive cells, as was reported, spiked Jurkat TCR RNA from one cell was detectable.

In this sample, this clonotype turned up many times. The antigen is undetermined. The V end was cut by 0 bases, the J end by 7 bases, with 16 bases between. Per the germline V gene, CDR1 is LGHNA and CDR2 is YNFKEQ. The CDR3 spans 15 residues. TCRdb re-derived calls from the PCR reads in MiXCR, one entry per CDR3 protein. The table records 350,000 or so distinct CDR3 sequences, over 20% of them present only once. The V and J genes are TRBV4-2 and TRBJ2-7; D not resolved. This clonotype was sampled from a human donor in good health. Some libraries in this study had Jurkat cell RNA spiked in. The sample was naive CD8+ T cells from blood, with Jurkat cell RNA spiked in. Regarding subset: FACS-sorted CD8+CD4-CCR7+CD45RA+ naive T cells. Written as DNA, the CDR3 is TGTGCCAGCAGCCAAGACACCGATTCCTCTGTGGAGCAGTACTTC. It is translated as CASSQDTDSSVEQYF.